The 18 T cell receptor beta chains listed next were all sequenced from one sample in a study of shared clonotypes between healthy human individuals. In the naive CD8 group, cells lacked CD45RO and were positively selected for CCR7, so terminally differentiated effector memory CD45RA+ cells were left out. The repertoire was sequenced with immunoSEQ multiplex PCR; TCRdb's copy has only in-frame clones and lacks some. Among about 2.1 million clones, 85% to 95% were seen once, and the ten largest hold about 1.7%. Material for sequencing was naive CD8+ T cells from PBMCs. All receptors come from a man aged 18-30 years in good health. Some clones in this sample may be carry-over from other donors' samples.

The CDR3 nucleotides are TGTGCCAGCAGCGCGTTCCGCTCTGGGGCCAACGTCCTGACTTTC. Protein: CASSAFRSGANVLTF. V is TRBV9 and J is TRBJ2-6; D remains unclear. Germline CDR1 and CDR2: SGDLS and YYNGEE. Trimming pared 3 bases from V and 0 bases from J, leaving 7 bases between. CDR3 length: 15 residues.

The gene calls are TRBV28 and TRBJ2-7; 7 bases align to TRBD2. Germline V CDR1 and CDR2: MDHEN, SYDVKM. The CDR3 extends over 15 amino acids. V shed 1 base and J 2 bases; nucleotides not matched to a gene: 5. CDR3 bases: TGTGCCAGCAGTTTATCGCGGGAGTTCGCCTACGAGCAGTACTTC. This codes for CASSLSREFAYEQYF.

V and J are TRBV9 and TRBJ2-5, with 7 bases identical to TRBD2. Germline values: CDR1 SGDLS, CDR2 YYNGEE. V was clipped by 6 bases and J by 1 base; unmatched bases: 12. This CDR3 spans 16 amino acids. The CDR3, as DNA: TGTGCCAGCACCCCTCGGGCAGGGAGGGTCCAAGAGACCCAGTACTTC. Its translation is CASTPRAGRVQETQYF.

The V gene is TRBV7-9, the J gene TRBJ2-1; D call uncertain. The V end was cut by 7 bases, the J end by 0 bases, with 7 bases between. From germline, CDR1 is SEHNR and CDR2 FQNEAQ (reference sequence). The CDR3 totals 13 residues. CDR3 coding DNA: TGTGCCAGCAAGGTGAGCTCCTACAATGAGCAGTTCTTC. Translation gives CASKVSSYNEQFF.

The chain is built from TRBV30 and TRBJ2-7; D might be TRBD1 (6 bases). CDR3 length: 14 amino acids. The germline CDR1 and CDR2 sequences are GTSNPN and SVGIG (reference sequence). The ends were cut back, 5 bases at V and 0 bases at J, with 14 bases in the middle. The CDR3 region is CAWGGRVNSYEQYF. Here the CDR3 DNA reads TGTGCCTGGGGGGGCAGGGTAAACTCCTACGAGCAGTACTTC.

This clone was recorded once. The V and J genes are TRBV27 and TRBJ2-7; D is unclear. The V gene lost 5 bases and the J gene lost 12 bases, with 20 bases spanning the gap. Germline V gives CDR1 MNHEY, CDR2 SMNVEV (reference sequence). CDR3 length equals 13 residues. CDR3 coding DNA: TGTGCCAGCAGTCCGTTGACTGGTTCGTATTCGTACTTC. Amino acid sequence: CASSPLTGSYSYF.

This sequence joins TRBV13 and TRBJ2-4, with unresolved D. The CDR3 runs to 14 residues. The V end was cut by 0 bases, the J end by 2 bases, with 5 bases between. The germline CDR1 and CDR2 sequences are PRHDT and FYEKMQ (reference sequence). Here the CDR3 reads CASSLGGTKNIQYF. The CDR3, as DNA: TGTGCCAGCAGCTTAGGGGGGACCAAAAACATTCAGTACTTC.

Notes on this clone: The sample contains more than one DNA sequence encoding this CDR3. The chain links TRBV27 to TRBJ2-1, with D uncertain. CDR1 MNHEY and CDR2 SMNVEV come from the germline V gene (reference sequence). Deletions cut 2 bases from V and 1 base from J, with 6 bases between. CDR3 length: 14 amino acids. The DNA of the CDR3 is TGTGCCAGCAGTTTAGAGAGTTCCTACAATGAGCAGTTCTTC. Encoded protein: CASSLESSYNEQFF.

The V and J genes are TRBV6-4 and TRBJ2-1, with 8 bases that match TRBD2. CDR3 length: 13 amino acids. V lost 3 bases to trimming and J lost 5 bases; unmatched junction nucleotides: 0. Per the germline V gene, CDR1 is MRHNA and CDR2 is SNTAGT. In DNA form, the CDR3 reads TGTGCCAGCAGTGAACTAGCGGACAATGAGCAGTTCTTC. Translating gives CASSELADNEQFF.

The chain has TRBV19 and TRBJ2-7; D is unresolved. The V end was cut by 3 bases, the J end by 5 bases, with 14 bases between. The CDR3 is made up of 14 amino acids. CDR1 is LNHDA and CDR2 is SQIVND in the germline V gene (reference sequence). The CDR3 nucleotides are TGTGCCAGTAGTATCTCATCGGAACGCGACGAGCAGTACTTC. Translating gives CASSISSERDEQYF. Complete variable domain (other parts from reference TRBV19 and TRBJ2-7): DGGITQSPKYLFRKEGQNVTLSCEQNLNHDAMYWYRQDPGQGLRLIYYSQIVNDFQKGDIAEGYSVSREKKESFPLTVTSAQKNPTAFYLCASSISSERDEQYFGPGTRLTVT.

J is TRBJ2-3 and V is TRBV7-9; D gene ambiguous. V gave up 2 bases and J gave up 6 bases, with 12 bases separating them. CDR1 is SEHNR, CDR2 FQNEAQ, per germline (reference sequence). CDR3 size: 14 residues. CDR3 nucleotide sequence: TGTGCCAGCAGCTTATATTCAGACCCTGATACGCAGTATTTT. It encodes CASSLYSDPDTQYF.

A note on this clone: The same CDR3 can be traced to other DNA sequences in this sample. V is TRBV11-2 and J is TRBJ2-7, with 8 bases that match TRBD1. CDR3 length: 14 amino acids. Germline lookup yields CDR1 SGHAT and CDR2 FQNNGV. The V segment lost 4 bases and the J segment 6 bases; nucleotides outside the gene matches: 8. The CDR3 DNA sequence: TGTGCCAGCAGCTCCAGGACAGGGCCAGGCGAGCAGTACTTC. It specifies CASSSRTGPGEQYF.

V gene TRBV6-5 combines with J gene TRBJ2-5; a weak D match, TRBD1 (5 bases). Trimming took off 8 bases at V and 4 bases at J, with 14 bases between the two ends. This CDR3 has 13 amino acids. CDR1 MNHEY and CDR2 SVGAGI come from the germline V gene. CDR3 in DNA: TGTGCCAGCTTCCAGGGTTGGCGAGAGACCCAGTACTTC. Amino acid sequence: CASFQGWRETQYF.

The chain joins TRBV6-1 to TRBJ2-3; 7 nucleotides match TRBD2. This CDR3 is built from 16 residues. The ends lost 0 bases at V and 6 bases at J; junction bases unmatched: 9. From germline, CDR1 is MNHNS and CDR2 SASEGT. CDR3 in amino acids: CASSEAIGGGGDTQYF. CDR3 coding DNA: TGTGCCAGCAGTGAAGCTATAGGCGGGGGAGGGGATACGCAGTATTTT.

CDR3 bases: TGTGCCAGCAGCCCGCGGGACAGGGCCACCTACGAGCAGTACTTC. This sequence encodes CASSPRDRATYEQYF. The chain has TRBV4-2 and TRBJ2-7; 9 nucleotides agree with TRBD1. CDR3 size: 15 residues. Germline-derived CDR1 and CDR2 are LGHNA and YNFKEQ. V was pared by 4 bases and J by 2 bases, with 6 bases of the junction left unmatched.

In the case of this clone: This same CDR3 is encoded by further DNA sequences in the sample. V is TRBV9 and J is TRBJ2-2, with unresolved D. V shed 4 bases and J shed 6 bases, with 7 bases lying between them. Germline CDR1 is SGDLS and CDR2 is YYNGEE. The CDR3 runs to 12 residues. CDR3 in amino acids: CASSPAPGELFF. The CDR3 DNA is TGTGCCAGCAGCCCGGCACCCGGGGAGCTGTTTTTT.

The V and J genes are TRBV28 and TRBJ2-2; D gene unclear. The CDR3 is 14 residues long. In germline, CDR1 is MDHEN, CDR2 SYDVKM. The V end lost 6 bases, the J end lost 1 base, and 9 bases lay between the germline ends. The CDR3 loop is CASRGLLNTGELFF. The CDR3 coding sequence is TGTGCCAGCAGAGGGCTTTTGAACACCGGGGAGCTGTTTTTT.

V gene TRBV19 combines with J gene TRBJ2-3; D may be TRBD1 or TRBD2 (6 bases each). The CDR3 consists of 17 residues. Germline V CDR1 and CDR2: LNHDA, SQIVND (reference sequence). With 4 bases removed from V and 2 bases from J, the gap between germline ends came to 19 bases. CDR3 DNA: TGTGCCAGTAGTAAGGTTCCGGGGGCTCTCTACACAGATACGCAGTATTTT. Protein sequence: CASSKVPGALYTDTQYF.